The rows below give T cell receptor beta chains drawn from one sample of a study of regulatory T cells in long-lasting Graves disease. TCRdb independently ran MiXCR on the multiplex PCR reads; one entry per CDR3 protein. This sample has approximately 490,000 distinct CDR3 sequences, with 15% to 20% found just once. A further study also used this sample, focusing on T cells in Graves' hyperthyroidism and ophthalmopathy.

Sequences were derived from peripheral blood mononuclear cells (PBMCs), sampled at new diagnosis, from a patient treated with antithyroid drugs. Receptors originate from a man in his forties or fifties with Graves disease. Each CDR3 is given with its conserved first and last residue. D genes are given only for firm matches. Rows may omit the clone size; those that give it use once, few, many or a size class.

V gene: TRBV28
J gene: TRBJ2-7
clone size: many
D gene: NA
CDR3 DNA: TGTGCCAGCAAAAGGGGGGGACAGAGCTCCTACGAGCAGTACTTC
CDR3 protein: CASKRGGQSSYEQYF

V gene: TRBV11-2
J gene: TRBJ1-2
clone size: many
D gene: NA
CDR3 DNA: TGTGCCAGCAGCTGGGCAGGCTCTGGCTACACCTTC
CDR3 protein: CASSWAGSGYTF

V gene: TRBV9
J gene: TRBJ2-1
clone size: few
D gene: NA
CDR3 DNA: TGTGCCAGCAGCGTAGTGGGCTCCAGTGACAATGAGCAGTTCTTC
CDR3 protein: CASSVVGSSDNEQFF

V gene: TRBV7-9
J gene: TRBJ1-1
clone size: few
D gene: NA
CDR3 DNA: TGTGCCAGCAGCTCAAATAGGGGCATGACTGAAGCTTTCTTT
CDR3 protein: CASSSNRGMTEAFF

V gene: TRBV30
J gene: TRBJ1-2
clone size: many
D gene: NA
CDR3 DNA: TGTGCCTCCCAAATAAACTATGGCTACACCTTC
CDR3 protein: CASQINYGYTF

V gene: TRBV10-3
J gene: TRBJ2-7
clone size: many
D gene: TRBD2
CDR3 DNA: TGTGCCACTAAAATGGGCGGGGGGGAGCTCCACGAGCAGTACTTC
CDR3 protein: CATKMGGGELHEQYF

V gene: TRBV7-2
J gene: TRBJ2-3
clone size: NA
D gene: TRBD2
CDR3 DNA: TGTGCCAGCAGCTTAGGGGCCCCGGGACTAGCGGGAGATATGACAGATACGCAGTATTTT
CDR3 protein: CASSLGAPGLAGDMTDTQYF

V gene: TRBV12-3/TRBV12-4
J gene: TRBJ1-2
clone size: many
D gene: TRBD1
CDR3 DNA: TGTGCCAGCAGTTTATACAGGGGGCGCGGGCTTGGTCGGAGAGACTATGGCTACACCTTC
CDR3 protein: CASSLYRGRGLGRRDYGYTF

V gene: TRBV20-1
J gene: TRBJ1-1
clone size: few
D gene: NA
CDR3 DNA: TGCAGTGCCGCGAGGGGGGGCCGGGTCACTGAAGCTTTCTTT
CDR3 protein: CSAARGGRVTEAFF

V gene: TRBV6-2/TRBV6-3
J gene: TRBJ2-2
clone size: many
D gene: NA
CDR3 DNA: TGTGCCAGCAGTTACTTCAGCGGCACCGGGGAGCTGTTTTTT
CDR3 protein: CASSYFSGTGELFF

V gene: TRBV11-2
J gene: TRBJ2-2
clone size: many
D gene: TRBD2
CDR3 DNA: TGTGCCAGCAGCCCTGTTGGGGGGGGAAACACCGGGGAGCTGTTTTTT
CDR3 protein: CASSPVGGGNTGELFF